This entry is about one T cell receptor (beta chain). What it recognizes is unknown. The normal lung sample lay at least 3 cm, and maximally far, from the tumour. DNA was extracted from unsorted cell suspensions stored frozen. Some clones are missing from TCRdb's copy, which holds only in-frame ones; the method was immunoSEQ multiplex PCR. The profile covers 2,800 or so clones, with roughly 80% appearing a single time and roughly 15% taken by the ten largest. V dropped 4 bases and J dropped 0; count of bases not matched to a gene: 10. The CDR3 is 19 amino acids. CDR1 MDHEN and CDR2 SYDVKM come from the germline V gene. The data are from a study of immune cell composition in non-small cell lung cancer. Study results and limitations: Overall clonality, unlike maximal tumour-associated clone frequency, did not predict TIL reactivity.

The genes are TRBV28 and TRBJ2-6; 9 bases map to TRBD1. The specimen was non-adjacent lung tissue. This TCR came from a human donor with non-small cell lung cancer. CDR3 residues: CASSSRYGQGNSGANVLTF. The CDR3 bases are TGTGCCAGCAGTTCACGGTATGGACAGGGGAACTCTGGGGCCAACGTCCTGACTTTC.